Shown below are 20 T cell receptor beta chains from a single sample sequenced in a study of T-cell reconstitution after alpha-beta-depleted transplantation in children. The library targeted TCRbeta and was prepared with unique molecular identifiers. TCRdb re-called the PCR reads with MiXCR, one entry per CDR3 protein. The data contain around 420,000 distinct CDR3 sequences, around 16% of them seen just once; the ten biggest clones take up approximately 29%. The sample in question was PBMCs, mostly from graft donor cells, obtained 360 days after TCRalphabeta/CD19-depleted stem cell transplant. These receptors all come from a boy under three years old who had a stem cell transplant for Wiskott-Aldrich syndrome, so the T cells may come from the graft donor.

This clonotype was counted between two and nine times. The chain recombines TRBV5-1 with TRBJ2-1; TRBD1 matches at 9 bases. Germline V gene data show CDR1 as SGHRS and CDR2 as YFSETQ. The CDR3 runs 16 residues. The junction had 8 bases not matched to a gene; V was cut back by 4 bases and J by 3 bases. The CDR3 nucleotides are TGCGCCAGCAGCCCAAATCGGGGACAGGGCTACAATGAGCAGTTCTTC. Translation gives CASSPNRGQGYNEQFF.

This clonotype was found a few times. The rearrangement uses TRBV6-5 and TRBJ1-5; D is ambiguous. Per the germline V gene, CDR1 is MNHEY and CDR2 is SVGAGI. The CDR3 has 13 residues. V was clipped by 2 bases and J by 5 bases, with 7 bases between them. The CDR3 DNA sequence: TGTGCCAGCAGTTACGTGTCCCATCAGCCCCAGCATTTT. It codes for CASSYVSHQPQHF.

In this sample, this clonotype turned up a few times. The chain has TRBV29-1 and TRBJ2-7; D gene uncertain. This CDR3 has 16 residues. V lost 4 bases and J 7 bases, leaving 26 bases between the germline ends. Germline V gene data show CDR1 as SQVTM and CDR2 as ANQGSEA. CDR3 nucleotide sequence: TGCAGCGTTGGAATAAAGGCAGTGGGCTCTTTGAGGGAGCAGTACTTC. Translation gives CSVGIKAVGSLREQYF.

This clonotype occurred a few times. The chain joins TRBV7-9 to TRBJ2-1; 8 bases agree with TRBD2. The germline V gene has CDR1 SEHNR and CDR2 FQNEAQ (reference sequence). The CDR3 extends over 16 amino acids. V lost 0 bases and J lost 5; bases outside the gene matches: 6. The CDR3 region is CASSLASGTSHNEQFF. The CDR3, as DNA: TGTGCCAGCAGCTTAGCGTCCGGGACTAGTCACAATGAGCAGTTCTTC.

CDR3 nucleotides: TGCAGTGCTACGGACAGGGGGCTGAATGGCTACACCTTC. It yields the protein CSATDRGLNGYTF. The gene calls are TRBV20-1 and TRBJ1-2, with 11 bases that match TRBD1. CDR1 DFQATT and CDR2 SNEGSKA come from the germline V gene (reference sequence). The CDR3 consists of 13 residues. Trimming removed 4 bases from V and 6 bases from J; junction bases left unmatched: 4.

This clonotype was recorded many times. This chain uses TRBV18 with TRBJ2-3; D unclear. The CDR3 contains 12 residues. The ends were cut back, 8 bases at V and 1 base at J, with 7 bases in the middle. Germline CDR1 KGHSH, CDR2 LQKENI. CDR3 in amino acids: CASSPRTDTQYF. Written as DNA, the CDR3 is TGTGCCAGCAGCCCACGCACAGATACGCAGTATTTT. The complete variable domain, with remaining parts taken from reference TRBV18 and TRBJ2-3, reads NAGVMQNPRHLVRRRGQEARLRCSPMKGHSHVYWYRQLPEEGLKFMVYLQKENIIDESGMPKERFSAEFPKEGPSILRIQQVVRGDSAAYFCASSPRTDTQYFGPGTRLTVL.

This clonotype was detected only a few times. The chain is built from TRBV5-1 and TRBJ2-5, with 7 bases aligning to TRBD2. CDR1 and CDR2 (germline): SGHRS, YFSETQ. Trimming removed 4 bases from V and 3 bases from J; junction bases left unmatched: 12. The CDR3 is 16 residues long. CDR3 in DNA: TGCGCCAGCAGCAGCTTTGGGAGCGGGGTCGAAGAGACCCAGTACTTC. Its protein product is CASSSFGSGVEETQYF.

This sequence joins TRBV29-1 and TRBJ2-3, with 8 positions matching TRBD2. The CDR3 totals 12 residues. The V and J ends lost 6 bases and 3 bases, in that order; junction bases with no gene match: 2. Germline-derived CDR1 and CDR2 are SQVTM and ANQGSEA. The CDR3: CSVSGGTDTQYF. CDR3 nucleotide sequence: TGCAGCGTAAGCGGGGGAACAGATACGCAGTATTTT.

This clonotype has just a few counts. The chain has TRBV20-1 and TRBJ2-2, with a weak D call TRBD1 (5 bases). The germline CDR1 and CDR2 sequences are DFQATT and SNEGSKA (reference sequence). This CDR3 spans 14 amino acids. Trimming stripped 1 base from V and 8 bases from J, with 14 bases between. The CDR3 is CSARVAGRKGELFF. The DNA of the CDR3 is TGCAGTGCTAGAGTGGCAGGGCGAAAAGGGGAGCTGTTTTTT.

This chain uses TRBV9 with TRBJ2-5; 7 positions agree with TRBD1. This CDR3 is 15 amino acids long. Trimming cost V 0 bases and J 1 base; bases outside gene matches: 3. Germline loops: CDR1 SGDLS, CDR2 YYNGEE. The CDR3, as DNA: TGTGCCAGCAGCGTAGATCGGACAGGCCAAGAGACCCAGTACTTC. It translates to CASSVDRTGQETQYF.

This clonotype was seen more than once but under ten times. The V and J genes are TRBV5-1 and TRBJ2-7, with TRBD2 matching over 10 bases. V gave up 4 bases and J gave up 3 bases; unmatched junction bases: 13. CDR3 length equals 17 residues. Germline loops: CDR1 SGHRS, CDR2 YFSETQ. The CDR3 DNA follows: TGCGCCAGCAGCAGCCGTCCCCGGACTAGCGGTGACTACGAGCAGTACTTC. Its protein is CASSSRPRTSGDYEQYF.

This clonotype has a handful of counts. CDR3 amino acids: CASSLTFVETQYF. The CDR3 nucleotides are TGCGCCAGCAGCTTAACGTTCGTGGAGACCCAGTACTTC. The V call is TRBV5-1, the J call TRBJ2-5; unclear D gene. V was pared by 2 bases and J by 5 bases, with 10 bases between. In germline, CDR1 is SGHRS, CDR2 YFSETQ. This CDR3 has 13 residues.

This chain connects TRBV5-8 to TRBJ2-1; 8 nucleotides align to TRBD2. The trim removed 2 bases at V and 5 bases at J, leaving 6 bases unmatched. Germline V gene lookup returns CDR1 SGHTS and CDR2 YDEGEE. The CDR3 sequence is 15 residues long. In DNA form, the CDR3 reads TGTGCCAGCAGCTTAACTAGCGGCAACCACAATGAGCAGTTCTTC. As protein: CASSLTSGNHNEQFF.

This clonotype turned up a few times. The rearrangement uses TRBV12-3 or TRBV12-4 and TRBJ2-7, with 7 bases matching TRBD2. J was trimmed by 5 bases and V by 2 bases; bases with no gene match: 9. The CDR3 spans 15 residues. CDR3 in DNA: TGTGCCAGCAGTTTACGGGGGAGGGGTAGGAACGAGCAGTACTTC. Its translation is CASSLRGRGRNEQYF.

The sample holds many counts of this clonotype. The chain is built from TRBV12-3 or TRBV12-4 and TRBJ2-4; no firm D call. With 2 bases removed from V and 0 bases from J, the gap between germline ends came to 8 bases. This CDR3 is 15 amino acids long. The CDR3 loop is CASSLLGRAKNIQYF. The CDR3 region has the DNA TGTGCCAGCAGTTTATTGGGAAGAGCCAAAAACATTCAGTACTTC.

This clonotype has just a few counts. The chain recombines TRBV7-9 with TRBJ1-2; 8 nucleotides agree with TRBD1. V lost 2 bases, J lost 3 bases, and 8 bases stayed unmatched. Germline V gene data show CDR1 as SEHNR and CDR2 as FQNEAQ (reference sequence). This CDR3 comprises 16 residues. As DNA, the CDR3 is TGTGCCAGCAGCTTATCCGGACGACAGGGGCACTATGGCTACACCTTC. Amino acids: CASSLSGRQGHYGYTF.

This chain joins TRBV19 and TRBJ2-2; 8 positions match TRBD2. This CDR3 spans 15 amino acids. Unmatched junction bases numbered 8, after V lost 7 bases and J lost 4 bases. Germline assignment: CDR1 LNHDA and CDR2 SQIVND (reference sequence). The DNA of the CDR3 is TGTGCCAGTACCCCTCGGGGGGGCGGCACCGGGGAGCTGTTTTTT. This sequence encodes CASTPRGGGTGELFF.

There are a few counts of this clonotype. The chain uses TRBV20-1 and TRBJ1-1, with D maybe TRBD1 (5 bases). The CDR3 spans 13 residues. Trimming stripped 3 bases from V and 2 bases from J, with 10 bases between. CDR1 is DFQATT and CDR2 is SNEGSKA in the germline V gene (reference sequence). CDR3 nucleotides: TGCAGTGCTAGGGGGACCATAAACACTGAAGCTTTCTTT. It is translated as CSARGTINTEAFF.

In this sample, this clonotype turned up many times. At one of its ends the junction is not consistent with the germline gene, which may arise from a read error. This sequence joins TRBV20-1 and TRBJ1-1, with D uncertain. CDR1 is DFQATT, CDR2 SNEGSKA, per germline (reference sequence). The CDR3 loop spans 12 amino acids. This CDR3 is CSVRRGYTEAFF. The CDR3 DNA is TGCAGTGTTAGACGAGGTTATACTGAAGCTTTCTTT.

This chain uses TRBV20-1 with TRBJ2-7; 8 bases fit TRBD2. Looked up from germline, CDR1 is DFQATT and CDR2 is SNEGSKA (reference sequence). The CDR3 has 16 residues. The junction had 14 bases not matched to a gene; V was cut back by 1 base and J by 6 bases. The CDR3 DNA reads TGCAGTGCTAGAGTCCCGGGACTAGGGGTGGGACCCGAGCAGTACTTC. Translated: CSARVPGLGVGPEQYF.